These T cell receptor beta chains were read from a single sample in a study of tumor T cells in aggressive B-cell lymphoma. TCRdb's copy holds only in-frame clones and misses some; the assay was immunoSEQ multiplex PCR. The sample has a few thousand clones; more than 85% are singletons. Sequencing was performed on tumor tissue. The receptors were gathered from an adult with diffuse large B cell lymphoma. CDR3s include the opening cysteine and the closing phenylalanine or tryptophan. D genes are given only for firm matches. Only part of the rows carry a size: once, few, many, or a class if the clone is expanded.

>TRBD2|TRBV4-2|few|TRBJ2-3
CASSQFILGTSGTDTQYF
TGTGCCAGCAGCCAATTCATCCTAGGGACTAGCGGCACAGATACGCAGTATTTT
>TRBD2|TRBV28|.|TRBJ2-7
CASSLTSGGTYEQYF
TGTGCCAGCAGCCTTACTAGCGGGGGGACCTACGAGCAGTACTTC
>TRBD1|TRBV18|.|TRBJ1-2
CASSLQGTTYGYTF
TGTGCCAGCTCACTACAGGGGACCACCTATGGCTACACCTTC
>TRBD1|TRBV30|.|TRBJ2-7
CAWSAPRTGSYEQYF
TGTGCCTGGAGTGCCCCAAGGACAGGGTCCTACGAGCAGTACTTC
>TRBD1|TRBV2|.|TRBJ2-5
CASRTGAPMGQYF
TGTGCCAGCAGGACAGGGGCCCCTATGGGGCAGTACTTC
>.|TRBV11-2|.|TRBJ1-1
CASSSKEYPITEAFF
TGTGCCAGCAGCTCTAAGGAGTATCCAATCACTGAAGCTTTCTTT
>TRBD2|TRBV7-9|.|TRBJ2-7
CASSLIAGGYEQYF
TGTGCCAGCAGCTTAATAGCGGGGGGCTACGAGCAGTACTTC
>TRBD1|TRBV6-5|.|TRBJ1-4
CASSQDRVELFF
TGTGCCAGCAGTCAAGACAGGGTGGAACTGTTTTTT
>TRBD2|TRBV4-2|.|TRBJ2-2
CASSQDSGRAGTGELFF
TGTGCCAGCAGCCAAGACAGCGGGAGGGCCGGCACCGGGGAGCTGTTTTTT
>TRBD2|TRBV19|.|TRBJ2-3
CASTPREGDTQYF
TGTGCCAGTACCCCACGGGAGGGAGATACGCAGTATTTT
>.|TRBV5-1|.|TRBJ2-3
CASSISGSTDTQYF
TGCGCCAGCAGCATCAGCGGGAGCACAGATACGCAGTATTTT
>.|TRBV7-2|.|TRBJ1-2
CASSSGRLYGYTF
TGTGCCAGCAGCTCAGGTCGCCTCTATGGCTACACCTTC
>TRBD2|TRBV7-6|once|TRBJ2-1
CTSSLGPAGGPRDEQFF
TGTACCAGCAGCTTAGGACCCGCGGGGGGGCCACGAGATGAGCAGTTCTTC